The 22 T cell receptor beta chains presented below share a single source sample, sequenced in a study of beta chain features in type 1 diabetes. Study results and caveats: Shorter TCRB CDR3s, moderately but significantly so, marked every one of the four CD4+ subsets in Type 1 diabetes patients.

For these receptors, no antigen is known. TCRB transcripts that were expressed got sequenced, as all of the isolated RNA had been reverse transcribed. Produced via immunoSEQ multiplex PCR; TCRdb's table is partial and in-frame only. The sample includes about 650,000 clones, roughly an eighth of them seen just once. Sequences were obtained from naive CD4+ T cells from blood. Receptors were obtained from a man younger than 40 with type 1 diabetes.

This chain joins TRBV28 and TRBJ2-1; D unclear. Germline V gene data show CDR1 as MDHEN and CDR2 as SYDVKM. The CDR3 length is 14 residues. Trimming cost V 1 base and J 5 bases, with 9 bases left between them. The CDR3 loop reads CASSLSNGDNEQFF. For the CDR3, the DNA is TGTGCCAGCAGTTTATCTAACGGAGACAATGAGCAGTTCTTC. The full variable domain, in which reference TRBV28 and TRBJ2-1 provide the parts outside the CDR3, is DVKVTQSSRYLVKRTGEKVFLECVQDMDHENMFWYRQDPGLGLRLIYFSYDVKMKEKGDIPEGYSVSREKKERFSLILESASTNQTSMYLCASSLSNGDNEQFFGPGTRLTVL.

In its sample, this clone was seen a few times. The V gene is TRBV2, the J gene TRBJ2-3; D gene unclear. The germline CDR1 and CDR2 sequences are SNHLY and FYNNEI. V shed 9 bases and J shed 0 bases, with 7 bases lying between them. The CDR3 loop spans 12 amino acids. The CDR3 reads CASQPSTDTQYF. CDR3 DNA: TGTGCCAGTCAGCCTAGCACAGATACGCAGTATTTT.

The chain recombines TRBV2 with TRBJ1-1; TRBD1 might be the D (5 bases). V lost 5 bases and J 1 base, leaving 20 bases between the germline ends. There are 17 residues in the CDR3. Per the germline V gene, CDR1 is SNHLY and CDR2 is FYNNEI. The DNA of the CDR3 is TGTGCCAGCAGTTGGGGGACGGAGGGTCTGGCGAACACTGAAGCTTTCTTT. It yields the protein CASSWGTEGLANTEAFF.

The CDR3 coding sequence is TGTGCCAGCAGTTACTCGACGGGGTTCTCCTACAATGAGCAGTTCTTC. Translating it yields CASSYSTGFSYNEQFF. The chain is built from TRBV6-5 and TRBJ2-1, with a weak D call TRBD2 (5 bases). Trimming removed 0 bases at V and 0 bases at J, with 9 bases between. The CDR3 length is 16 residues. Germline CDR1 and CDR2: MNHEY and SVGAGI.

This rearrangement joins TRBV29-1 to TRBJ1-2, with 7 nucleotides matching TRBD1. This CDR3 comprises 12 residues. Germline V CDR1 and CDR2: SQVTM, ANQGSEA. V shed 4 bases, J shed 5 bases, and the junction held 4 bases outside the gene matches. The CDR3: CSVAGRGYGYTF. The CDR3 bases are TGCAGCGTTGCAGGCAGGGGGTATGGCTACACCTTC.

Here the CDR3 reads CASLPLRGEETQYF. In DNA form, the CDR3 reads TGTGCCAGCCTGCCCCTTCGGGGGGAAGAGACCCAGTACTTC. J is TRBJ2-5 and V is TRBV2; TRBD2 agrees at 7 bases. This CDR3 region has 14 residues. Unmatched junction bases numbered 9, after V lost 8 bases and J lost 3 bases. From germline, CDR1 is SNHLY and CDR2 FYNNEI.

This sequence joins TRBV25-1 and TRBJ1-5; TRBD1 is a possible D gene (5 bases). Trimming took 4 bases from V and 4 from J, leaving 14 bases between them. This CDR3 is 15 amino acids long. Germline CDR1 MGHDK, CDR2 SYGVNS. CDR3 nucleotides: TGTGCCAGCAGTGCCGCAGGGCCATGGAATCAGCCCCAGCATTTT. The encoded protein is CASSAAGPWNQPQHF.

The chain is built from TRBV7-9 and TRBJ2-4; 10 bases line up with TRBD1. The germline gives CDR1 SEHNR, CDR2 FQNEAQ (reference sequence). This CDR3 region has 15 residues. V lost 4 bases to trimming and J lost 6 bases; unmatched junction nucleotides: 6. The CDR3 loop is CASSYRDRGRNIQYF. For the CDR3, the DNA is TGTGCCAGCAGCTACCGGGACAGGGGAAGAAACATTCAGTACTTC.

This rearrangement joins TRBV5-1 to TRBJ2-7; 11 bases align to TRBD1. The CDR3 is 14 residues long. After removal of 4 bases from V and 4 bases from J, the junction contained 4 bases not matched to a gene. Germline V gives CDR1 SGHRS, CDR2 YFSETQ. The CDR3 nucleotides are TGCGCCAGCAGCCCGGACAGGGGGCAATACGAGCAGTACTTC. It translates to CASSPDRGQYEQYF.

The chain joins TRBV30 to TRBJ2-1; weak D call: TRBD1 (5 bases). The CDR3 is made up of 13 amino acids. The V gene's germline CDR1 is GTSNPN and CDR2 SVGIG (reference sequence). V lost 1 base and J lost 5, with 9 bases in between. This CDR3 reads CAWSGRQNNEQFF. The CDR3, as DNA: TGTGCCTGGAGTGGGCGACAGAACAATGAGCAGTTCTTC. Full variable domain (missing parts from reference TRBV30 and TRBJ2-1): SQTIHQWPATLVQPVGSPLSLECTVEGTSNPNLYWYRQAAGRGLQLLFYSVGIGQISSEVPQNLSASRPQDRQFILSSKKLLLSDSGFYLCAWSGRQNNEQFFGPGTRLTVL.

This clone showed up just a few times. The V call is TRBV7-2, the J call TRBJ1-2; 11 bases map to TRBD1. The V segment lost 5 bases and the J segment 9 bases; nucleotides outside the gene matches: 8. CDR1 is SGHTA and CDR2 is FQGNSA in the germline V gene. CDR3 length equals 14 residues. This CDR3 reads CASSPRTGGNSYTF. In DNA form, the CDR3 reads TGTGCCAGCAGCCCACGGACAGGGGGCAATAGCTACACCTTC.

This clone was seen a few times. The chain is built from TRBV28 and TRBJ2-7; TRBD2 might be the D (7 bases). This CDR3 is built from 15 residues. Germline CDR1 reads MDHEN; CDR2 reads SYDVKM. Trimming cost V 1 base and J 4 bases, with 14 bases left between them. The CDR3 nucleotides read TGTGCCAGCAGTTTATCGGCGGGGGCGCGGTACGAGCAGTACTTC. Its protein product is CASSLSAGARYEQYF.

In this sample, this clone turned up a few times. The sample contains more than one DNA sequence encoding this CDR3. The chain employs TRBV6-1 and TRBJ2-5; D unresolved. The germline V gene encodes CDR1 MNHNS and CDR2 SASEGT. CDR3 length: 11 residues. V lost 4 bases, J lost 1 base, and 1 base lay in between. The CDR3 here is CASSGQETQYF. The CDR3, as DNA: TGTGCCAGCAGTGGCCAAGAGACCCAGTACTTC.

As DNA, the CDR3 is TGTGCCAGCAACATACGGGGGGACACCGGGGAGCTGTTTTTT. Encoded protein: CASNIRGDTGELFF. The chain combines TRBV7-2 with TRBJ2-2; 7 bases map to TRBD2. Germline CDR1 SGHTA, CDR2 FQGNSA. With V trimmed by 7 bases and J by 3 bases, 5 bases remained unmatched. The CDR3 is 14 residues long.

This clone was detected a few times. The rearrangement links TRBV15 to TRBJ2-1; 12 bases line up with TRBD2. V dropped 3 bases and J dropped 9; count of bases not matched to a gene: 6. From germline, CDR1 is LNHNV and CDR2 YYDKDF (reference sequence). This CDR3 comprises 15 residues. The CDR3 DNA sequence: TGTGCCACCAGCAGGCTAGCGGGGGGGCCTGGTGAGCAGTTCTTC. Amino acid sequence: CATSRLAGGPGEQFF.

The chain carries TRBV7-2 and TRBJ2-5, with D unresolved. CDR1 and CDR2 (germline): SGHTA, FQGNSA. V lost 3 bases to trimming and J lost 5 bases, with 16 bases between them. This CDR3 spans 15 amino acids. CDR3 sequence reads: CASSFPVNPGETQYF. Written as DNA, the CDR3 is TGTGCCAGCAGCTTCCCGGTCAACCCCGGGGAGACCCAGTACTTC.

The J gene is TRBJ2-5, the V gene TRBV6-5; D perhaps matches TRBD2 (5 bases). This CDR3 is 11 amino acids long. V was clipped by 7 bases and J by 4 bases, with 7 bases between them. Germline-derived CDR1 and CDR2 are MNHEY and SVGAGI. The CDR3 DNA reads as TGTGCCAGCACTGAGGGAGAGACCCAGTACTTC. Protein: CASTEGETQYF.

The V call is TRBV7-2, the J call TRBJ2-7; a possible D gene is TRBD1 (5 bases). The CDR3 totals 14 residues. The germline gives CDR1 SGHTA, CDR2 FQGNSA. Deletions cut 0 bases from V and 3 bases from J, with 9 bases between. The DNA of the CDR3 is TGTGCCAGCAGCTTAGCACTCGACAGCTACGAGCAGTACTTC. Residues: CASSLALDSYEQYF. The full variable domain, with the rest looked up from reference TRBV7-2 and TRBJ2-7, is GAGVSQSPSNKVTEKGKDVELRCDPISGHTALYWYRQSLGQGLEFLIYFQGNSAPDKSGLPSDRFSAERTGGSVSTLTIQRTQQEDSAVYLCASSLALDSYEQYFGPGTRLTVT.

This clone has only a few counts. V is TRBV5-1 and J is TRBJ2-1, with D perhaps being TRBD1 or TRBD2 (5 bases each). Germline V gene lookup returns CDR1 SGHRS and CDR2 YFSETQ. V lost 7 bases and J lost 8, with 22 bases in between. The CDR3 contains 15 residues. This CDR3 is CASGPGRTYSDEQFF. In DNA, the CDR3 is TGCGCCAGCGGACCGGGACGGACTTATAGCGATGAGCAGTTCTTC.

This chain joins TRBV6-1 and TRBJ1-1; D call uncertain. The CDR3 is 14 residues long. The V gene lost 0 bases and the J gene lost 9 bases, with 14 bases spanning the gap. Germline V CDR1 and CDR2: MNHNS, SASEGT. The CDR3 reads CASSEALLRSQAFF. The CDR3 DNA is TGTGCCAGCAGTGAAGCGCTTCTTAGGTCTCAAGCTTTCTTT.

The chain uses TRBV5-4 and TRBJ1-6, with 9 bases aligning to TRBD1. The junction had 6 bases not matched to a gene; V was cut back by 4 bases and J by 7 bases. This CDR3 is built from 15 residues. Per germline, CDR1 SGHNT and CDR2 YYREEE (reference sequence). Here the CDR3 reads CASSPQGTGNSPLHF. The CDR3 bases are TGTGCCAGCAGCCCCCAAGGGACAGGGAATTCACCCCTCCACTTT.

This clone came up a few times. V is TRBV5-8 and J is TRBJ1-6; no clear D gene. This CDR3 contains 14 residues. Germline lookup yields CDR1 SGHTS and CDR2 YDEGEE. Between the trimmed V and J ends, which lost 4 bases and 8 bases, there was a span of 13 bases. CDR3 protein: CASSRERIHSPLHF. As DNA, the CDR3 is TGTGCCAGCAGCCGTGAGCGGATTCATTCACCCCTCCACTTT.